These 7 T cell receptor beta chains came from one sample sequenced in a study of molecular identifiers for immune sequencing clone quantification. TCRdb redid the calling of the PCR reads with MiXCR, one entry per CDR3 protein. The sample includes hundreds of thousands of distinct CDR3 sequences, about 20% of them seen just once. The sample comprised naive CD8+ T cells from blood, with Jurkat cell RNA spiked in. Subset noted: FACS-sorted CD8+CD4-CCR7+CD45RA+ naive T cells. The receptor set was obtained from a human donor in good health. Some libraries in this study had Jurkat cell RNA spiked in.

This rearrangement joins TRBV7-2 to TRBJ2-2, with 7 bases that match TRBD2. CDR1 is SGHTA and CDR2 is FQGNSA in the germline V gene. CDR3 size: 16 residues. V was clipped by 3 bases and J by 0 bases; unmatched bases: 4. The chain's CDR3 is CASSLGGGANTGELFF. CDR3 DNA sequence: TGTGCCAGCAGCTTGGGCGGGGGAGCGAACACCGGGGAGCTGTTTTTT.

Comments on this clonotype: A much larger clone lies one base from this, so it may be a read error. This CDR3 reads CASGLKEDFEQYF. The CDR3 DNA reads as TGTGCTAGCGGCTTAAAGGAGGATTTCGAGCAGTACTTC. V is TRBV7-6 and J is TRBJ2-7; maybe TRBD2 (6 bases). In germline, CDR1 is SGHVS, CDR2 FNYEAQ. The CDR3 is 13 amino acids.

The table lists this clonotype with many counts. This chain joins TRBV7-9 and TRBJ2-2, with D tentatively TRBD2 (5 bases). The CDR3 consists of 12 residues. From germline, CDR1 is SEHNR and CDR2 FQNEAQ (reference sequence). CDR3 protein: CGVDSIAGELFF. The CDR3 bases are TGTGGGGTGGACTCTATCGCCGGGGAGCTGTTTTTT.

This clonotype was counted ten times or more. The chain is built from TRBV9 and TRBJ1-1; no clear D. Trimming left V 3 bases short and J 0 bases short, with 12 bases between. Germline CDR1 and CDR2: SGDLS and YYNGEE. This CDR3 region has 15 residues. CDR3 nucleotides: TGTGCCAGCAGCGATAATATAAACATGAACACTGAAGCTTTCTTT. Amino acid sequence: CASSDNINMNTEAFF.

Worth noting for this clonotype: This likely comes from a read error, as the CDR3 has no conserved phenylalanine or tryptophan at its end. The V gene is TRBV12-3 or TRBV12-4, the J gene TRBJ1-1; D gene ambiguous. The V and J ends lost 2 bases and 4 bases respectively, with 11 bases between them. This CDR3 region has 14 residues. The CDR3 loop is CASSLISGGTEAFS. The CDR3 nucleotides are TGTGCCAGCAGTTTAATATCGGGTGGCACTGAAGCTTTCTCT.

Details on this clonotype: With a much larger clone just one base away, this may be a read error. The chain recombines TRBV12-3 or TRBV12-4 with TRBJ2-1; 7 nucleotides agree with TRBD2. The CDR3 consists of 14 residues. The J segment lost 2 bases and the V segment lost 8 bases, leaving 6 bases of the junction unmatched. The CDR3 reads CASGVGTTYNEQFF. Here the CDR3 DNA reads TGTGCCAGCGGCGTGGGGACTACCTACAATGAGCAGTTCTTC.

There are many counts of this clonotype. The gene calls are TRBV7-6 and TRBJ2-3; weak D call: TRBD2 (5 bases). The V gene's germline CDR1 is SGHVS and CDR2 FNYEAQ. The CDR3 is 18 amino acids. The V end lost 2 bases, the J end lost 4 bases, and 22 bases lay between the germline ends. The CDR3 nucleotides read TGTGCCAGCAGCTTACGAGTAGGCCCTAGCTTAATTTCAGATACGCAGTATTTT. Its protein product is CASSLRVGPSLISDTQYF.